The clone carrying this TCR beta chain was detected ten times or more. Construction of the TCRbeta library involved unique molecular identifiers. TCRdb reprocessed the PCR reads with MiXCR, giving one entry per CDR3 protein. This sample has 150,000 to 200,000 distinct CDR3 sequences; less than 15% occur once, and the top ten carry under 15%. The sample comes from a study of T-cell reconstitution after alpha-beta-depleted transplantation in children. The receptor comes from a human donor who donated a stem cell graft to a child with acute lymphoblastic leukemia. This specimen consisted of PBMCs from the stem cell graft donor, obtained from the stem cell graft.

CDR3 in amino acids: CASSPWTSGNNNEQFF. In DNA, the CDR3 is TGTGCCAGCTCACCCTGGACTAGCGGGAATAACAATGAGCAGTTCTTC. The chain uses TRBV18 and TRBJ2-1, with 12 bases identical to TRBD2. The CDR3 spans 16 residues. CDR1 and CDR2 from the germline V gene are KGHSH and LQKENI. Trimming took 3 bases from V and 5 from J; bases not matched to a gene: 5.